The next 13 T cell receptor beta chains were all read from a single sample in a study of cytomegalovirus exposure and HLA in healthy donors. The PCR contained 60 Vbeta and 13 Jbeta primers. Profiling relied on immunoSEQ multiplex PCR, and the TCRdb table lists in-frame clones only, not all of them. In the table there are about 98,000 clones, around 86% of which are singletons. The sequenced sample consisted of PBMCs. All receptors derive from a female donor in good health and CMV-seropositive.

CDR3 loop: CASSLSDRVYDNTF. The CDR3 DNA reads TGCGCCAGCAGCTTGTCCGACAGGGTATATGATAACACCTTC. The chain links TRBV5-1 to TRBJ1-2; 7 bases line up with TRBD1. This CDR3 contains 14 residues. The germline gives CDR1 SGHRS, CDR2 YFSETQ. Trimming took 1 base from V and 12 from J; bases not matched to a gene: 12.

This clone appeared a few times. The J gene is TRBJ1-2, the V gene TRBV7-6; a weak D match, TRBD1 (5 bases). Deletions cut 1 base from V and 4 bases from J, with 13 bases between. The CDR3 has 15 amino acids. Germline values: CDR1 SGHVS, CDR2 FNYEAQ. CDR3 sequence (DNA): TGTGCCAGCAGCTTAGGGACAAAATCGGGCTATGGCTACACCTTC. Its translation is CASSLGTKSGYGYTF.

A few counts support this clone. The CDR3: CASSEYSLNQPQHF. DNA of the CDR3: TGTGCCAGCAGTGAATACAGTCTCAATCAGCCCCAGCATTTT. The V and J genes are TRBV6-1 and TRBJ1-5; the D is unclear. The CDR3 covers 14 residues. V lost 2 bases to trimming and J lost 3 bases, with 8 bases between them. Germline lookup yields CDR1 MNHNS and CDR2 SASEGT.

The chain links TRBV7-9 to TRBJ1-1; D might be TRBD1 (5 bases). The germline gives CDR1 SEHNR, CDR2 FQNEAQ (reference sequence). Trimming removed 1 base from V and 5 bases from J, with 17 bases in between. The length of the CDR3 is 16 residues. In nucleotides, the CDR3 is TGTGCCAGCAGCTTAGGAGATTCTGGGACTGGGACTGAAGCTTTCTTT. Its protein product is CASSLGDSGTGTEAFF.

The chain joins TRBV12-5 to TRBJ1-1; a weak D match, TRBD1 (5 bases). Deletions cut 0 bases from V and 7 bases from J, with 12 bases between. In germline, CDR1 is LGHNT, CDR2 FRNRAP. The CDR3 loop spans 14 amino acids. CDR3 region: CASGLVAGLGEAFF. The CDR3 DNA follows: TGTGCTAGTGGTTTGGTCGCAGGGTTGGGTGAAGCTTTCTTT. Based on the CDR3 plus reference TRBV12-5 and TRBJ1-1, the full variable domain is DARVTQTPRHKVTEMGQEVTMRCQPILGHNTVFWYRQTMMQGLELLAYFRNRAPLDDSGMPKDRFSAEMPDATLATLKIQPSEPRDSAVYFCASGLVAGLGEAFFGQGTRLTVV.

CDR3 sequence: CASSQSLLAGCEQYF. CDR3 sequence (DNA): TGCGCCAGCAGTCAATCTTTGCTAGCGGGGTGCGAGCAGTACTTC. The V call is TRBV23-1, the J call TRBJ2-7; TRBD2 matches at 9 bases. TRBV23-1 is identified as an open reading frame with a role that is uncertain. The CDR3 spans 15 residues. The junction had 6 bases not matched to a gene; V was cut back by 0 bases and J by 6 bases.

The rearrangement links TRBV7-2 to TRBJ2-5; 9 bases match TRBD2. CDR1 SGHTA and CDR2 FQGNSA come from the germline V gene. The trim removed 1 base at V and 5 bases at J, leaving 5 bases unmatched. The CDR3 extends over 15 amino acids. The DNA of the CDR3 is TGTGCCAGCAGCTTAGTTGGCGGGGGGGAGGAGACCCAGTACTTC. It encodes CASSLVGGGEETQYF. Looking up the rest from reference TRBV7-2 and TRBJ2-5 gives the full variable domain: GAGVSQSPSNKVTEKGKDVELRCDPISGHTALYWYRQSLGQGLEFLIYFQGNSAPDKSGLPSDRFSAERTGGSVSTLTIQRTQQEDSAVYLCASSLVGGGEETQYFGPGTRLLVL.

The chain has TRBV9 and TRBJ1-1; maybe TRBD1 (6 bases). V was cut by 3 bases and J by 5 bases, with 11 bases left in between. The CDR3 is made up of 13 amino acids. The germline CDR1 and CDR2 sequences are SGDLS and YYNGEE. CDR3 residues: CASSGAGATEAFF. CDR3 DNA sequence: TGTGCCAGCAGCGGGGCGGGGGCGACTGAAGCTTTCTTT.

V is TRBV28 and J is TRBJ2-5, with D perhaps TRBD1 (5 bases). The CDR3 covers 13 residues. Germline V lookup: CDR1 MDHEN, CDR2 SYDVKM. V lost 6 bases to trimming and J lost 5 bases, with 13 bases between them. This CDR3 reads CASSRAFRETQYF. CDR3 nucleotides: TGTGCCAGCAGCAGGGCGTTCCGGGAGACCCAGTACTTC.

This sequence joins TRBV30 and TRBJ1-2; 7 positions match TRBD1. Germline V gene sequence: CDR1 GTSNPN, CDR2 SVGIG (reference sequence). This CDR3 has 14 amino acids. Trimming took 5 bases from V and 1 from J; bases not matched to a gene: 7. This chain's CDR3 is CAWGTARNNYGYTF. The CDR3 region has the DNA TGTGCCTGGGGGACAGCCCGAAATAACTATGGCTACACCTTC.

The gene calls are TRBV5-1 and TRBJ2-1; 14 bases match TRBD2. Germline CDR1 is SGHRS and CDR2 is YFSETQ. Losses at the gene ends were 4 bases for V and 6 bases for J; bases not matched to a gene: 12. The CDR3 totals 18 residues. The CDR3: CASSVGLAGGPRLNEQFF. Here the CDR3 DNA reads TGCGCCAGCAGCGTCGGACTAGCGGGAGGCCCCCGGCTCAATGAGCAGTTCTTC.

The rearrangement links TRBV6-1 to TRBJ1-1; TRBD1 agrees at 9 bases. With 10 bases clipped from V and 2 bases from J, the junction kept 5 bases outside the gene matches. The CDR3 extends over 13 amino acids. Looked up from germline, CDR1 is MNHNS and CDR2 is SASEGT. The CDR3 DNA reads TGTGCCATCGGGACAGGGCCAAACACTGAAGCTTTCTTT. Translated, it gives CAIGTGPNTEAFF.

J is TRBJ2-1 and V is TRBV28; D is unclear. The CDR3 has 16 amino acids. Germline V lookup: CDR1 MDHEN, CDR2 SYDVKM. Trimming left V 6 bases short and J 0 bases short, with 15 bases between. The CDR3, as DNA: TGTGCCAGCAGACGCCCTCTCCTATTCTCCTACAATGAGCAGTTCTTC. It codes for CASRRPLLFSYNEQFF.